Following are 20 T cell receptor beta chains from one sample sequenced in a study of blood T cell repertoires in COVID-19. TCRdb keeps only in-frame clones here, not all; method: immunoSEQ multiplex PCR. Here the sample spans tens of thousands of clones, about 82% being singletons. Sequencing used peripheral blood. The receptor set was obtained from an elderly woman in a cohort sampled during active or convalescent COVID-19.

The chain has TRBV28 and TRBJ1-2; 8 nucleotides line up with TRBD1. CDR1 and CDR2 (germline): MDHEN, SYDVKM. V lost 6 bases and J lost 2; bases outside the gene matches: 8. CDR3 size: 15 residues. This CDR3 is CASRNTGGSNYGYTF. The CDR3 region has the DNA TGTGCCAGCAGAAACACAGGGGGTTCGAACTATGGCTACACCTTC.

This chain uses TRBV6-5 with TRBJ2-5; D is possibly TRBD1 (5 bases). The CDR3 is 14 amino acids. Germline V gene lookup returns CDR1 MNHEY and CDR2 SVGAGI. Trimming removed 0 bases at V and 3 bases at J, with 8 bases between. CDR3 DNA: TGTGCCAGCAGTTACTCCCCAGGGAAAGAGACCCAGTACTTC. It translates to CASSYSPGKETQYF.

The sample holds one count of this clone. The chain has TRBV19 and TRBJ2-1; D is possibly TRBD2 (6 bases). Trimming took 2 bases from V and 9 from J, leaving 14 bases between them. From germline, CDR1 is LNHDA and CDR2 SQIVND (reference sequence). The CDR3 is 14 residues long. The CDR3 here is CASSIKNHGGEQFF. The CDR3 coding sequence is TGTGCCAGTAGTATAAAGAATCACGGGGGTGAGCAGTTCTTC.

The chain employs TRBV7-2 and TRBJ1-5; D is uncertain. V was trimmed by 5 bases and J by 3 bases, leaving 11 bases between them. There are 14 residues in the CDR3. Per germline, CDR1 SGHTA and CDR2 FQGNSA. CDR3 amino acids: CASSLSHPNQPQHF. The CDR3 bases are TGTGCCAGCAGCCTAAGCCACCCCAATCAGCCCCAGCATTTT.

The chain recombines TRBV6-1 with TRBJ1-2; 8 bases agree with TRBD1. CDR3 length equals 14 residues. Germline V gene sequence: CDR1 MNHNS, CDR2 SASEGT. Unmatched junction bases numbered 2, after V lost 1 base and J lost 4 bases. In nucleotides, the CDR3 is TGTGCCAGCAGTGAAGTTGGACAGGGCTATGGCTACACCTTC. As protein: CASSEVGQGYGYTF.

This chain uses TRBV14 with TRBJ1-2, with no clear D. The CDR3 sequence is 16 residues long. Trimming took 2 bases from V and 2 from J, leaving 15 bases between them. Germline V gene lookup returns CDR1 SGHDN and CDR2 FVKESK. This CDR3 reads CASSQTGPGFNYGYTF. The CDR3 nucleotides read TGTGCCAGCAGCCAAACCGGGCCGGGGTTCAACTATGGCTACACCTTC. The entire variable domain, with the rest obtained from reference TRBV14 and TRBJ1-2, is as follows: EAGVTQFPSHSVIEKGQTVTLRCDPISGHDNLYWYRRVMGKEIKFLLHFVKESKQDESGMPNNRFLAERTGGTYSTLKVQPAELEDSGVYFCASSQTGPGFNYGYTFGSGTRLTVV.

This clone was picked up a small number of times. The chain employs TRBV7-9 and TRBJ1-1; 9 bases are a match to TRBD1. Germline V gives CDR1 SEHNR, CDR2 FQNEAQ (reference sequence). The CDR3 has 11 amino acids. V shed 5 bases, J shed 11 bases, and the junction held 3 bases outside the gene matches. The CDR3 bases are TGTGCCAGCAGCCGGGACAGGGAGGCTTTCTTT. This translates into CASSRDREAFF.

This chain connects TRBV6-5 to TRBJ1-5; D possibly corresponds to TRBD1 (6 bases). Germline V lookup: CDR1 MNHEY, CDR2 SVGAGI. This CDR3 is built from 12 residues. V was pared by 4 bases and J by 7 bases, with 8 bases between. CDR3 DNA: TGTGCCAGCAGTTCAAGGGGGCAGCCCCAGCATTTT. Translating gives CASSSRGQPQHF.

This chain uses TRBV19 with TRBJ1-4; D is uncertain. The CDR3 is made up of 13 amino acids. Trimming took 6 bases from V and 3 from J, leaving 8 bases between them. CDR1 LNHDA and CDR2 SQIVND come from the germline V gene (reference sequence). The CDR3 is CASSFGPNEKLFF. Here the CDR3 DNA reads TGTGCCAGTAGCTTTGGGCCTAATGAAAAACTGTTTTTT.

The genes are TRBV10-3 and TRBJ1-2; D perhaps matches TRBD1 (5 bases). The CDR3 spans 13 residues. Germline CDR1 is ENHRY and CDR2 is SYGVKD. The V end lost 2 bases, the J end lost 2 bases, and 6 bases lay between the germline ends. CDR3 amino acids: CAISEDRNYGYTF. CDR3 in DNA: TGTGCCATCAGTGAGGACAGAAACTATGGCTACACCTTC.

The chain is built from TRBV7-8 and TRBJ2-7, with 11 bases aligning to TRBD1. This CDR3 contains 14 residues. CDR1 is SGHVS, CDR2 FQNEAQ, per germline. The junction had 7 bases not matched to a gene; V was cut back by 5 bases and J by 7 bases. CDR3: CASSPQDRGREQYF. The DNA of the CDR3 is TGTGCCAGCAGCCCGCAGGACAGGGGGCGGGAGCAGTACTTC.

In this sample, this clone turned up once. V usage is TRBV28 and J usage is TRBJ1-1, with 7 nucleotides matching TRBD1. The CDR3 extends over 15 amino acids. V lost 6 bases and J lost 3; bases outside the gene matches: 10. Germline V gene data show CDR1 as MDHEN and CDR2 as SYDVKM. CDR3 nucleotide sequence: TGTGCCAGCAGGGGACAGAAGGGGAAGGACACTGAAGCTTTCTTT. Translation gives CASRGQKGKDTEAFF.

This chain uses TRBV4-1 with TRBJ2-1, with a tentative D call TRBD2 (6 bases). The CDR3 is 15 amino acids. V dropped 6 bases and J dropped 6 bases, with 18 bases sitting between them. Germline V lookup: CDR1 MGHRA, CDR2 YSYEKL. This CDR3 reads CASRGTGTGGNEQFF. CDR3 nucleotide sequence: TGCGCCAGCAGAGGGACCGGGACCGGGGGCAATGAGCAGTTCTTC.

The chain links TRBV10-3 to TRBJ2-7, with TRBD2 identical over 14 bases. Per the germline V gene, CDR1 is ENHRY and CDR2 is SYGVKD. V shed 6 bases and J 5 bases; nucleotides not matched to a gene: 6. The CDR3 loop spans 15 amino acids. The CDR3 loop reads CAISRLAGGPHEQYF. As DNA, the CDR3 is TGTGCCATCAGCAGACTAGCGGGAGGGCCCCACGAGCAGTACTTC.

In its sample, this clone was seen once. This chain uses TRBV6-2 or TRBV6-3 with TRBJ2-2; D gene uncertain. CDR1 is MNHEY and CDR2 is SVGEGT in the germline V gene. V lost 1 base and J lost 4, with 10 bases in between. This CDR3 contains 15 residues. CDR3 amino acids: CASSYLVSGTGELFF. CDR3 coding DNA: TGTGCCAGCAGTTACTTGGTTAGTGGCACCGGGGAGCTGTTTTTT.

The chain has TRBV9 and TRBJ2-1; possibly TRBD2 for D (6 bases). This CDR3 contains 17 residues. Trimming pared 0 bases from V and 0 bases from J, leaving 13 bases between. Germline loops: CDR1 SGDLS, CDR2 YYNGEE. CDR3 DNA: TGTGCCAGCAGCGTAGCGCCCCTCGGGAGCTCCTACAATGAGCAGTTCTTC. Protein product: CASSVAPLGSSYNEQFF.

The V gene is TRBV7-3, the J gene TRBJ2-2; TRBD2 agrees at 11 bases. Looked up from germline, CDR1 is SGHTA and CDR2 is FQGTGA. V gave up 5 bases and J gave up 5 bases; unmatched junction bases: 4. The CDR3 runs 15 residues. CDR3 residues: CASSILAGETGELFF. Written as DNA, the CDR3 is TGTGCCAGCAGCATACTAGCGGGAGAGACCGGGGAGCTGTTTTTT.

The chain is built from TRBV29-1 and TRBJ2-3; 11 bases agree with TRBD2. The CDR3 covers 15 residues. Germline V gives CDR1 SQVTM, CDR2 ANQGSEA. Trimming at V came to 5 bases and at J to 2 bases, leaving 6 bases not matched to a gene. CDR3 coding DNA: TGCAGCGTTATTCCGGGACTAGCGGCCACAGATACGCAGTATTTT. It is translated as CSVIPGLAATDTQYF.

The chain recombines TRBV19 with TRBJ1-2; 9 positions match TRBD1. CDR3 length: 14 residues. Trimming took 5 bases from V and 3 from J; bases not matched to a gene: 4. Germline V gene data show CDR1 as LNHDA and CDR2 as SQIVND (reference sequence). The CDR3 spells CASSPGQGDYGYTF. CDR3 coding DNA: TGTGCCAGTAGTCCGGGACAGGGAGACTATGGCTACACCTTC.

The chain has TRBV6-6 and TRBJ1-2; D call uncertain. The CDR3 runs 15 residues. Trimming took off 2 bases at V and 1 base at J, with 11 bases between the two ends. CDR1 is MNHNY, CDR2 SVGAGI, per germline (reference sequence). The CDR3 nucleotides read TGTGCCAGCAGTTACCGCGGAGAAGTTAACTATGGCTACACCTTC. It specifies CASSYRGEVNYGYTF.